A selection of T cell receptor beta chains follows, all from one sample in a study of blood T cell repertoires in COVID-19. The assay was immunoSEQ multiplex PCR, and TCRdb's table has in-frame clones only and misses some. The data show about 110,000 clones, around 90% seen once. The sequenced sample was peripheral blood. These receptors all stem from a human donor in a cohort sampled during active COVID-19. Both conserved end residues are part of each CDR3. Fields, in order: J gene, V gene, CDR3 protein.

J: TRBJ1-1
V: TRBV14
CDR3: CASSHRDQGMNTEAFF

J: TRBJ2-7
V: TRBV5-1
CDR3: CASSLDFGSYEQYF

J: TRBJ2-3
V: TRBV9
CDR3: CASSVGDYPLSTDTQYF

J: TRBJ2-7
V: TRBV7-9
CDR3: CASSLGLGEHYEQYF

J: TRBJ2-3
V: TRBV5-8
CDR3: CASSVLDRSSTDTQYF

J: TRBJ1-6
V: TRBV7-9
CDR3: CASSTGQYNSPLHF

J: TRBJ1-2
V: TRBV2
CDR3: CASSRYQAWCYTF

J: TRBJ1-1
V: TRBV4-1
CDR3: CASSQSYLGTEAFF

J: TRBJ2-5
V: TRBV7-9
CDR3: CASSPASGGTQTQYF

J: TRBJ2-7
V: TRBV12-3/TRBV12-4
CDR3: CASKGDSYEQYF

J: TRBJ1-6
V: TRBV7-9
CDR3: CASRPTGRSPLHF

J: TRBJ2-7
V: TRBV3-1/TRBV3-2
CDR3: CASSQIGTFYEQYF

J: TRBJ2-2
V: TRBV5-4
CDR3: CASSDMGLAGGQTGELFF

J: TRBJ1-1
V: TRBV6-6
CDR3: CASSRPRGAAEAFF

J: TRBJ2-7
V: TRBV27
CDR3: CASSPSLTTYEQYF

J: TRBJ2-1
V: TRBV28
CDR3: CASSPTPGGARNEQFF

J: TRBJ1-4
V: TRBV6-5
CDR3: CASSPSVRSNEKLFF

J: TRBJ2-7
V: TRBV2
CDR3: CASTLSPEQYF

J: TRBJ1-1
V: TRBV9
CDR3: CASSERGQPGMNTEAFF

J: TRBJ1-1
V: TRBV5-1
CDR3: CASSLGWPAGDRAPRGAFF

J: TRBJ2-1
V: TRBV24-1
CDR3: CATSDPRTGKGIEQFF

J: TRBJ2-1
V: TRBV19
CDR3: CASSRRHSGRAETYNEQFF

J: TRBJ1-1
V: TRBV5-5
CDR3: CASSAREGRGTEAFF

J: TRBJ2-1
V: TRBV5-1
CDR3: CASSGGQGEYNEQFF

J: TRBJ2-7
V: TRBV5-8
CDR3: CASSWGQGAGEQYF

J: TRBJ1-5
V: TRBV5-5
CDR3: CASSFGQGAGSNQPQHF

J: TRBJ1-2
V: TRBV5-5
CDR3: CASSFERNYGYTF

J: TRBJ1-2
V: TRBV3-1/TRBV3-2
CDR3: CASSQARVYGYTF

J: TRBJ1-1
V: TRBV5-1
CDR3: CASSLAFRTGEAFF

J: TRBJ1-6
V: TRBV7-8
CDR3: CASSLTSYNSPLHF

J: TRBJ1-5
V: TRBV9
CDR3: CASSEGQSNQPQHF

J: TRBJ2-1
V: TRBV9
CDR3: CASSTTGGEQFF

J: TRBJ2-1
V: TRBV6-6
CDR3: CASSPFFPGLAGADNEQFF

J: TRBJ2-1
V: TRBV7-9
CDR3: CASSAQGSAYNEQFF

J: TRBJ1-2
V: TRBV30
CDR3: CAWSGRSPFDGYTF

J: TRBJ2-1
V: TRBV5-1
CDR3: CASSLAPGTYNEQFF

J: TRBJ2-6
V: TRBV5-1
CDR3: CASSSTPGGTGANVLTF

J: TRBJ1-5
V: TRBV15
CDR3: CATSSRTGVGQPQHF

J: TRBJ2-7
V: TRBV29-1
CDR3: CSVVSEQYF

J: TRBJ2-7
V: TRBV7-9
CDR3: CASSLTSGSDEQYF

J: TRBJ1-4
V: TRBV27
CDR3: CASSLFPQPGTNEKLFF

J: TRBJ1-2
V: TRBV18
CDR3: CASSPPSQGHIRGYTF

J: TRBJ2-7
V: TRBV18
CDR3: CASSWTEYYEQYF

J: TRBJ1-3
V: TRBV5-5
CDR3: CASSLTWLGAGNTIYF

J: TRBJ2-1
V: TRBV6-5
CDR3: CASSSGLAGGNEQFF

J: TRBJ2-7
V: TRBV27
CDR3: CASSLLLAGGYEQYF

J: TRBJ2-3
V: TRBV6-1
CDR3: CASSELWGSRDKGTDTQYF

J: TRBJ1-4
V: TRBV20-1
CDR3: CSASQGRKQEKLFF

J: TRBJ1-2
V: TRBV29-1
CDR3: CSVEDPKRYYGYTF

J: TRBJ1-2
V: TRBV21-1
CDR3: CASSYLYRGEYGYTF

J: TRBJ2-2
V: TRBV7-6
CDR3: CASSLTLAGGRELFF

J: TRBJ2-1
V: TRBV19
CDR3: CASSSLAGTDRVLYNEQFF

J: TRBJ2-5
V: TRBV11-2
CDR3: CASSLPPSGTGQETQYF